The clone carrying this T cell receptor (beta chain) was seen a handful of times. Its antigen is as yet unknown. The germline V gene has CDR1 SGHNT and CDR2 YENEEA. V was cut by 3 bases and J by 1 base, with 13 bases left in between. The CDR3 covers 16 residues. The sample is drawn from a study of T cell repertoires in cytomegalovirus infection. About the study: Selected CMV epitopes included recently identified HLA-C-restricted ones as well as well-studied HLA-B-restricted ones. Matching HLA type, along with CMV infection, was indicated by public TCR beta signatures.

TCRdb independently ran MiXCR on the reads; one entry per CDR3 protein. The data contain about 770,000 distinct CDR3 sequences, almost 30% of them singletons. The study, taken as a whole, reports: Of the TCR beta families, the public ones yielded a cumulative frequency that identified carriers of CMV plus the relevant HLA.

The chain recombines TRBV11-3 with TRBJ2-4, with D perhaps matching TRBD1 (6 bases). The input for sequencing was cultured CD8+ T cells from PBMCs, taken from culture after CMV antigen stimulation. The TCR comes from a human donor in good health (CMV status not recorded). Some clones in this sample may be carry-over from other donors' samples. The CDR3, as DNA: TGTGCCAGCAGCTTCCGACAGGTTAATGCCAAAAACATTCAGTACTTC. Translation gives CASSFRQVNAKNIQYF.